Below are 8 T cell receptor beta chains sequenced from a single sample in a study of molecular identifiers for immune sequencing clone quantification. TCRdb passed the PCR reads through MiXCR, listing each CDR3 protein once. The sample yields 90,000 to 120,000 distinct CDR3 sequences, around a third seen once. The specimen sequenced was naive CD8+ T cells from blood, with Jurkat cell RNA spiked in. Subset defined: FACS-sorted CD8+CD4-CCR7+CD45RA+ naive T cells. Every receptor here comes from a human donor in good health. Some libraries in this study had Jurkat cell RNA spiked in.

This clonotype was detected a few times. This chain links TRBV20-1 with TRBJ2-2, with D unclear. The V and J ends lost 1 base and 6 bases respectively, with 12 bases between them. The CDR3 is 14 residues long. Germline CDR1 DFQATT, CDR2 SNEGSKA (reference sequence). The CDR3 spells CSARVAVGAGELFF. CDR3 in DNA: TGCAGTGCTAGAGTAGCAGTGGGTGCCGGGGAGCTGTTTTTT.

The table lists this clonotype with many counts. The rearrangement links TRBV28 to TRBJ2-7; D is possibly TRBD1 (5 bases). This CDR3 region has 14 residues. The ends were cut back, 5 bases at V and 2 bases at J, with 13 bases in the middle. From germline, CDR1 is MDHEN and CDR2 SYDVKM. CDR3 DNA: TGTGCCAGCAGTCCCCGACAGTCCCCCTACGAGCAGTACTTC. Its protein product is CASSPRQSPYEQYF.

This clonotype occurred many times. The chain uses TRBV7-2 and TRBJ2-3, with 10 bases fitting TRBD2. The CDR3 spans 14 residues. The V gene's germline CDR1 is SGHTA and CDR2 FQGNSA. The V segment lost 7 bases and the J segment 3 bases; nucleotides outside the gene matches: 4. CDR3 DNA: TGTGCCAGCAACCTAGCGGGAGTTACAGATACGCAGTATTTT. Amino acids: CASNLAGVTDTQYF. Filled out from reference TRBV7-2 and TRBJ2-3, the complete variable domain reads GAGVSQSPSNKVTEKGKDVELRCDPISGHTALYWYRQSLGQGLEFLIYFQGNSAPDKSGLPSDRFSAERTGGSVSTLTIQRTQQEDSAVYLCASNLAGVTDTQYFGPGTRLTVL.

On this clonotype itself: A much bigger clone sits one base away, suggesting this may be a read error. This chain links TRBV3-1 with TRBJ2-3, with D hard to call. The V gene's germline CDR1 is LGHDT and CDR2 YNNKEL (reference sequence). The CDR3 runs 16 residues. DNA for the CDR3: TGTGCCAGCAGCCAAGAGACTCACCTTAGCACAGTTACGCAGTATTTT. It yields the protein CASSQETHLSTVTQYF.

A word on this clonotype: A much bigger clone sits one base away, suggesting this may be a read error. V usage is TRBV7-9 and J usage is TRBJ2-5; 8 bases are shared with TRBD2. After removal of 6 bases from V and 1 base from J, the junction contained 10 bases not matched to a gene. CDR1 SEHNR and CDR2 FQNEAQ come from the germline V gene (reference sequence). This CDR3 has 16 residues. The chain's CDR3 is CASSDPRLAIQETQYF. CDR3 coding DNA: TGTGCCAGCAGTGATCCCCGACTAGCGATCCAAGAGACCCAGTACTTC. Full variable domain (outside the CDR3, taken from reference TRBV7-9 and TRBJ2-5): DTGVSQNPRHKITKRGQNVTFRCDPISEHNRLYWYRQTLGQGPEFLTYFQNEAQLEKSRLLSDRFSAERPKGSFSTLEIQRTEQGDSAMYLCASSDPRLAIQETQYFGPGTRLLVL.

This clonotype has ten or more counts. This chain uses TRBV5-1 with TRBJ2-3; D remains unclear. This CDR3 comprises 15 residues. Germline V gives CDR1 SGHRS, CDR2 YFSETQ. V was trimmed by 0 bases and J by 0 bases, leaving 8 bases between them. This CDR3 is CASSLVEVSTDTQYF. In DNA, the CDR3 is TGCGCCAGCAGCTTGGTCGAGGTTAGCACAGATACGCAGTATTTT.

The table lists this clonotype with many counts. V is TRBV27 and J is TRBJ1-1; a weak D match, TRBD1 (6 bases). Germline values: CDR1 MNHEY, CDR2 SMNVEV (reference sequence). Trimming took off 5 bases at V and 5 bases at J, with 9 bases between the two ends. The length of the CDR3 is 12 residues. CDR3 sequence reads: CASSGQGTEAFF. The DNA of the CDR3 is TGTGCCAGCAGTGGTCAGGGGACTGAAGCTTTCTTT.

A remark on this clonotype: This may be a read error: a much more frequent sequence differs by one nucleotide. The rearrangement uses TRBV7-9 and TRBJ2-3; 8 bases fit TRBD2. From germline, CDR1 is SEHNR and CDR2 FQNEAQ (reference sequence). V shed 5 bases, J shed 6 bases, and the junction held 13 bases outside the gene matches. The CDR3 has 16 amino acids. CDR3: CASSETSARSYDTQYF. The CDR3 coding sequence is TGTGCCAGCAGCGAGACTAGCGCGCGGAGCTACGATACGCAGTATTTT.